Listed here is a single T cell receptor (beta chain). Its antigen is not identified. With a duration under 2 months, the hyperthyroidism was newly diagnosed in patients aged 18 to 65. Amplification of TCR beta CDR3 regions was performed using RNA transcripts as template. The HTBI primer set served for first-round RT-PCR of the TCR CDR3. MiXCR was run by TCRdb on the multiplex PCR reads, yielding one entry per CDR3 protein. The sample lists approximately 360,000 distinct CDR3 sequences, around 25% occurring once. This sample is part of a study of T cells in Graves' hyperthyroidism and ophthalmopathy. The wider study: Pretreatment peripheral blood was obtained at initial diagnosis. Study-wide points: It was a median around seven months before onset that the model predicted ophthalmopathy. Within blood appeared most thyroid clonotypes that had expanded above 0.001.

Trimming removed 5 bases from V and 3 bases from J; junction bases left unmatched: 12. The CDR3 totals 16 residues. Per the germline V gene, CDR1 is MNHEY and CDR2 is SMNVEV (reference sequence). The specimen was blood. The receptor was isolated from a man aged 50 to 60 with Graves' hyperthyroidism. The chain has TRBV27 and TRBJ2-7, with 8 bases aligning to TRBD1. This CDR3 is CASSNPQGAGGYEQYF. CDR3 nucleotides: TGTGCCAGCAGTAATCCCCAGGGGGCCGGCGGCTACGAGCAGTACTTC.